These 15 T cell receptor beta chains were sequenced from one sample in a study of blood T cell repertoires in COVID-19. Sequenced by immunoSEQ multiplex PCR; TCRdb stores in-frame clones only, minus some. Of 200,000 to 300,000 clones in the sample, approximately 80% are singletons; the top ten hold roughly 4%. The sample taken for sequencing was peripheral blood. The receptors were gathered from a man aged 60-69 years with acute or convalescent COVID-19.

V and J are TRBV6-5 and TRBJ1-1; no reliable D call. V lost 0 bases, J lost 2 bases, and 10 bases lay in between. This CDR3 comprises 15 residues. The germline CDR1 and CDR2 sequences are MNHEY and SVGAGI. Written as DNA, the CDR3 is TGTGCCAGCAGTTACTCTGAGGGCGGTAACACTGAAGCTTTCTTT. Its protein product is CASSYSEGGNTEAFF.

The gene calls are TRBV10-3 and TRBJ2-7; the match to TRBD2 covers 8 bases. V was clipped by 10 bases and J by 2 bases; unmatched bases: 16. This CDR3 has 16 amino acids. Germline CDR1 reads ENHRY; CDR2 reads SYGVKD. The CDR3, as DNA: TGTGCCACCGCCCGGGCTAGCGGGCCAAACACCTACGAGCAGTACTTC. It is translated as CATARASGPNTYEQYF.

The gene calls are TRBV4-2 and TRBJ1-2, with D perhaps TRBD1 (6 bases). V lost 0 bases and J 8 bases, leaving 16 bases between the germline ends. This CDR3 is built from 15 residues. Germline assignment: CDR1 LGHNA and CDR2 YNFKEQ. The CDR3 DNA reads TGTGCCAGCAGCCAAGATAGCCCCAGGGGAGGGGGCTACACCTTC. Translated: CASSQDSPRGGGYTF.

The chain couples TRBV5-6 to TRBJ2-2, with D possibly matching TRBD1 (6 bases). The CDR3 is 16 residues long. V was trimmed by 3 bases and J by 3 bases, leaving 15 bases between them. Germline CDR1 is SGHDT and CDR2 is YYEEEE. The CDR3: CASSSGGQSYTGELFF. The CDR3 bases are TGTGCCAGCAGCTCCGGTGGACAGAGCTACACCGGGGAGCTGTTTTTT. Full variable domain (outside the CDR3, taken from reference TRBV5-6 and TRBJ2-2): DAGVTQSPTHLIKTRGQQVTLRCSPKSGHDTVSWYQQALGQGPQFIFQYYEEEERQRGNFPDRFSGHQFPNYSSELNVNALLLGDSALYLCASSSGGQSYTGELFFGEGSRLTVL.

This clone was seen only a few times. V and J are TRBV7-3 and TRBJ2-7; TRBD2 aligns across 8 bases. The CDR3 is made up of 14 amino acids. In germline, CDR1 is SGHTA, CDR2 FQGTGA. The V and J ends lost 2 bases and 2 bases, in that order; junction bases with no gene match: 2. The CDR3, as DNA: TGTGCCAGCAGCTTAGCGGGAGGACCCTACGAGCAGTACTTC. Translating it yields CASSLAGGPYEQYF.

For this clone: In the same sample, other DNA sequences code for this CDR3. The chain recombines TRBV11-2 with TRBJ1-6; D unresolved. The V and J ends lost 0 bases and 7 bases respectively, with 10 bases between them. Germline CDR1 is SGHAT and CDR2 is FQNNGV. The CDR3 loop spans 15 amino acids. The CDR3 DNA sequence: TGTGCCAGCAGCTTAGACCCCGGGTCGAATTCACCCCTCCACTTT. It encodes CASSLDPGSNSPLHF.

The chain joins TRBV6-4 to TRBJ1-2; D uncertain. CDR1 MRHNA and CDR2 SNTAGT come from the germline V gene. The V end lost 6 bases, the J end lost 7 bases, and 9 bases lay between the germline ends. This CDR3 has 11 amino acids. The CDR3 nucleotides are TGTGCCAGCAGCGAGCCAGGTGGCTACACCTTC. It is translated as CASSEPGGYTF.

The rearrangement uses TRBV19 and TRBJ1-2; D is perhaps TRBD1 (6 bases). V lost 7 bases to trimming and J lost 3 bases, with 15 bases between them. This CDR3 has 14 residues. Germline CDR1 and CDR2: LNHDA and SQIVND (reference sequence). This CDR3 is CASNPAGAYYGYTF. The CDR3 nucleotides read TGTGCCAGTAACCCCGCAGGGGCCTACTATGGCTACACCTTC. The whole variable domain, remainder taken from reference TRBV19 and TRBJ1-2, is DGGITQSPKYLFRKEGQNVTLSCEQNLNHDAMYWYRQDPGQGLRLIYYSQIVNDFQKGDIAEGYSVSREKKESFPLTVTSAQKNPTAFYLCASNPAGAYYGYTFGSGTRLTVV.

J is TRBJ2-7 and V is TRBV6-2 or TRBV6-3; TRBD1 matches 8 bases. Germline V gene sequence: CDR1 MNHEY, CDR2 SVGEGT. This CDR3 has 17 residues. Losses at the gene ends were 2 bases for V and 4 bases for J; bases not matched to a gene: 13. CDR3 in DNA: TGTGCCAGCAGTTACACCCCACTCGGGGACAGGCCGTACGAGCAGTACTTC. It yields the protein CASSYTPLGDRPYEQYF.

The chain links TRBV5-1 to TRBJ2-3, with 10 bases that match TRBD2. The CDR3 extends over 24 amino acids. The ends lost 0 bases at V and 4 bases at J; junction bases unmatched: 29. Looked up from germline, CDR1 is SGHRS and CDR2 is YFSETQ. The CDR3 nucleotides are TGCGCCAGCAGCTTGGCCATAGGGAGGCTTTGGAGTGGACTAGCGGACCCATCCTCAGATACGCAGTATTTT. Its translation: CASSLAIGRLWSGLADPSSDTQYF.

The CDR3 DNA reads as TGTGCTAGTGGTTCCCTCAGCGCCTCTAACTATGGCTACACCTTC. Protein sequence: CASGSLSASNYGYTF. The V gene is TRBV12-5, the J gene TRBJ1-2; unclear D gene. The CDR3 consists of 15 residues. CDR1 LGHNT and CDR2 FRNRAP come from the germline V gene. V lost 4 bases, J lost 0 bases, and 12 bases lay in between.

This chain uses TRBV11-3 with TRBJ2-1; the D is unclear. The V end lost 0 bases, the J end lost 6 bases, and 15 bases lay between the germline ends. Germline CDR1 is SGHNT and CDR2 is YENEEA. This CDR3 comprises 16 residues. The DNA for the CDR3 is TGTGCCAGCAGCTTAGAGGGCCGTTTGGCCACCAATGAGCAGTTCTTC. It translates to CASSLEGRLATNEQFF.

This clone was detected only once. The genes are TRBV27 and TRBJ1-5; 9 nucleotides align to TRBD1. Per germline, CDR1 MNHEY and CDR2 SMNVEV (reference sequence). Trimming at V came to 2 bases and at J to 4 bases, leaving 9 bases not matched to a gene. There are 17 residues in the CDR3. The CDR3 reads CASSLRGTGTPNQPQHF. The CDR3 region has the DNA TGTGCCAGCAGTTTAAGGGGGACAGGGACACCAAATCAGCCCCAGCATTTT.

The CDR3 coding sequence is TGTGCCAGCAGCGTAGGCGGGACAGGCGACCCAGATACGCAGTATTTT. It yields the protein CASSVGGTGDPDTQYF. The rearrangement links TRBV9 to TRBJ2-3; 8 bases agree with TRBD1. After removal of 0 bases from V and 4 bases from J, the junction contained 7 bases not matched to a gene. This CDR3 contains 16 residues. Germline values: CDR1 SGDLS, CDR2 YYNGEE.

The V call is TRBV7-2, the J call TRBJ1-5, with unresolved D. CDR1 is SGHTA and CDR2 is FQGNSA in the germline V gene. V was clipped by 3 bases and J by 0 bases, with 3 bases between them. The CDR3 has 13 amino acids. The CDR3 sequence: CASSFNSNQPQHF. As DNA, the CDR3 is TGTGCCAGCAGCTTCAATAGCAATCAGCCCCAGCATTTT.